These T cell receptor beta chains were read from a single sample in a study of cytomegalovirus exposure and HLA in healthy donors. Sequencing was performed with immunoSEQ multiplex PCR; in TCRdb, only in-frame clones are kept and a portion is missing. The sample's table shows under 65,000 clones. Sequenced: PBMCs. Receptor source: a woman aged 40 to 50 in good health and CMV-seronegative. Both conserved end residues are part of each CDR3. The order of the fields is J gene, D gene, V gene, CDR3 protein, CDR3 DNA. D genes are given only for firm matches.

j_gene: TRBJ1-2
d_gene: .
v_gene: TRBV30
CDR3aa: CAWSVSLISSVVDGYTF
CDR3nt: TGTGCCTGGAGTGTATCCTTAATATCCTCGGTGGTTGATGGCTACACCTTC

j_gene: TRBJ2-5
d_gene: .
v_gene: TRBV18
CDR3aa: CASSPPYGGGETQYF
CDR3nt: TGTGCCAGCTCACCCCCGTATGGGGGCGGAGAGACCCAGTACTTC

j_gene: TRBJ1-1
d_gene: TRBD1
v_gene: TRBV7-9
CDR3aa: CASSFMAAAGGGEAFF
CDR3nt: TGTGCCAGCAGCTTTATGGCAGCGGCAGGGGGTGGTGAAGCTTTCTTT

j_gene: TRBJ2-3
d_gene: TRBD1
v_gene: TRBV4-1
CDR3aa: CASSQGTGGSTDTQYF
CDR3nt: TGCGCCAGCAGCCAAGGGACAGGGGGTAGCACAGATACGCAGTATTTT

j_gene: TRBJ1-5
d_gene: .
v_gene: TRBV19
CDR3aa: CATLRDPYQPQHF
CDR3nt: TGTGCCACCCTGCGGGACCCTTATCAGCCCCAGCATTTT

j_gene: TRBJ1-6
d_gene: .
v_gene: TRBV30
CDR3aa: CAWSVTTGSPLHF
CDR3nt: TGTGCCTGGAGTGTAACGACAGGTTCGCCCCTCCACTTT

j_gene: TRBJ2-2
d_gene: .
v_gene: TRBV9
CDR3aa: CASSLDLANTGELFF
CDR3nt: TGTGCCAGCAGCTTGGACTTGGCGAACACCGGGGAGCTGTTTTTT

j_gene: TRBJ1-2
d_gene: .
v_gene: TRBV27
CDR3aa: CASSLSGESGYTF
CDR3nt: TGTGCCAGCAGTTTATCAGGGGAAAGTGGCTACACCTTC

j_gene: TRBJ1-4
d_gene: .
v_gene: TRBV18
CDR3aa: CASSRYNTGSDNEKLFF
CDR3nt: TGTGCCAGCTCACGCTATAACACAGGGTCTGATAATGAAAAACTGTTTTTT

j_gene: TRBJ2-3
d_gene: .
v_gene: TRBV4-1
CDR3aa: CASSQDTVTGTQYF
CDR3nt: TGCGCCAGCAGCCAAGATACGGTCACAGGTACGCAGTATTTT

j_gene: TRBJ2-5
d_gene: TRBD2
v_gene: TRBV2
CDR3aa: CASRRNSGAARQETQYF
CDR3nt: TGTGCCAGCAGGCGGAATAGCGGGGCCGCCCGTCAAGAGACCCAGTACTTC

j_gene: TRBJ2-7
d_gene: TRBD1
v_gene: TRBV7-9
CDR3aa: CASSYGTAYEQYF
CDR3nt: TGTGCCAGCAGCTATGGGACAGCCTACGAGCAGTACTTC

j_gene: TRBJ1-2
d_gene: .
v_gene: TRBV19
CDR3aa: CASSVSTDRRYGYTF
CDR3nt: TGTGCCAGTAGCGTCTCGACGGATCGGAGGTATGGCTACACCTTC

j_gene: TRBJ2-7
d_gene: TRBD2
v_gene: TRBV6-1
CDR3aa: CASIRASGSYEQYF
CDR3nt: TGTGCCAGCATACGGGCTAGCGGGAGTTACGAGCAGTACTTC

j_gene: TRBJ1-5
d_gene: .
v_gene: TRBV10-3
CDR3aa: CAISAGGGNQPQHF
CDR3nt: TGTGCCATCAGTGCGGGGGGCGGCAATCAGCCCCAGCATTTT

j_gene: TRBJ1-1
d_gene: .
v_gene: TRBV28
CDR3aa: CASRSLNTEAFF
CDR3nt: TGTGCCAGCAGGAGTCTGAACACTGAAGCTTTCTTT

j_gene: TRBJ1-5
d_gene: TRBD1
v_gene: TRBV7-9
CDR3aa: CASSLGQAAGQPQHF
CDR3nt: TGTGCCAGCAGCTTGGGACAGGCTGCAGGTCAGCCCCAGCATTTT

j_gene: TRBJ2-1
d_gene: TRBD2
v_gene: TRBV18
CDR3aa: CASSPPGLAGGYNEQFF
CDR3nt: TGTGCCAGCTCACCACCGGGACTAGCGGGAGGGTACAATGAGCAGTTCTTC

j_gene: TRBJ2-7
d_gene: .
v_gene: TRBV21-1
CDR3aa: CASSELGGGEQYF
CDR3nt: TGTGCCAGCAGCGAACTGGGGGGTGGCGAGCAGTACTTC

j_gene: TRBJ2-5
d_gene: .
v_gene: TRBV9
CDR3aa: CASSDPYAGRETQYF
CDR3nt: TGTGCCAGCAGCGACCCTTATGCGGGAAGAGAGACCCAGTACTTC

j_gene: TRBJ2-7
d_gene: TRBD2
v_gene: TRBV2
CDR3aa: CARSGKNPHEQYF
CDR3nt: TGTGCCAGGAGCGGGAAGAATCCCCACGAGCAGTACTTC

j_gene: TRBJ2-7
d_gene: TRBD1
v_gene: TRBV28
CDR3aa: CASSTGQGPYYEQYF
CDR3nt: TGTGCCAGCAGTACCGGACAGGGACCCTACTACGAGCAGTACTTC

j_gene: TRBJ2-3
d_gene: TRBD1
v_gene: TRBV30
CDR3aa: CAWTMDRGTDTQYF
CDR3nt: TGTGCCTGGACCATGGACAGGGGCACAGATACGCAGTATTTT

j_gene: TRBJ2-1
d_gene: .
v_gene: TRBV19
CDR3aa: CASSIPLRRGGGDNEQFF
CDR3nt: TGTGCCAGTAGTATCCCCCTTCGGAGGGGGGGCGGCGACAATGAGCAGTTCTTC

j_gene: TRBJ2-5
d_gene: TRBD1
v_gene: TRBV29-1
CDR3aa: CSASGGQGGETQYF
CDR3nt: TGCAGCGCCTCTGGCGGACAGGGGGGAGAGACCCAGTACTTC

j_gene: TRBJ1-4
d_gene: .
v_gene: TRBV5-5
CDR3aa: CASSLGQVNEKLFF
CDR3nt: TGTGCCAGCAGCTTGGGACAGGTTAATGAAAAACTGTTTTTT

j_gene: TRBJ2-2
d_gene: .
v_gene: TRBV5-1
CDR3aa: CASSPDRLNTGELFF
CDR3nt: TGCGCCAGCAGTCCGGACAGATTAAACACCGGGGAGCTGTTTTTT

j_gene: TRBJ2-1
d_gene: TRBD2
v_gene: TRBV19
CDR3aa: CASSFSGTYNEQFF
CDR3nt: TGTGCCAGTAGTTTTAGCGGGACCTACAATGAGCAGTTCTTC

j_gene: TRBJ2-2
d_gene: .
v_gene: TRBV7-7
CDR3aa: CASSYREGGELFF
CDR3nt: TGTGCCAGCAGCTACAGGGAGGGCGGGGAGCTGTTTTTT

j_gene: TRBJ2-6
d_gene: .
v_gene: TRBV13
CDR3aa: CASSFGTVPSGANVLTF
CDR3nt: TGTGCCAGCAGCTTTGGTACAGTCCCCTCTGGGGCCAACGTCCTGACTTTC

j_gene: TRBJ1-2
d_gene: .
v_gene: TRBV28
CDR3aa: CASTLQGSRSNYGYTF
CDR3nt: TGTGCCAGCACCCTTCAGGGCAGTCGATCTAACTATGGCTACACCTTC

j_gene: TRBJ2-5
d_gene: TRBD2
v_gene: TRBV27
CDR3aa: CASSLTPSGRARETQYF
CDR3nt: TGTGCCAGCAGTTTAACCCCTAGCGGGAGGGCCCGGGAGACCCAGTACTTC

j_gene: TRBJ2-7
d_gene: TRBD1
v_gene: TRBV18
CDR3aa: CASSRRDRVYEQYF
CDR3nt: TGTGCCAGCTCACGCCGGGACAGGGTCTACGAGCAGTACTTC

j_gene: TRBJ1-4
d_gene: .
v_gene: TRBV6-5
CDR3aa: CASSYGQHNEKLFF
CDR3nt: TGTGCCAGCAGTTATGGACAGCATAATGAAAAACTGTTTTTT

j_gene: TRBJ2-2
d_gene: .
v_gene: TRBV4-3
CDR3aa: CASSQGVTGELFF
CDR3nt: TGCGCCAGCAGCCAAGGAGTGACCGGGGAGCTGTTTTTT

j_gene: TRBJ2-5
d_gene: .
v_gene: TRBV9
CDR3aa: CASSVNPGETQYF
CDR3nt: TGTGCCAGCAGCGTCAACCCCGGGGAGACCCAGTACTTC

j_gene: TRBJ2-1
d_gene: .
v_gene: TRBV5-6
CDR3aa: CASSLGGQLGNEQFF
CDR3nt: TGTGCCAGCAGCTTAGGAGGGCAGCTAGGGAATGAGCAGTTCTTC

j_gene: TRBJ1-6
d_gene: TRBD1
v_gene: TRBV5-8
CDR3aa: CASSFFGQGDNSPLHF
CDR3nt: TGTGCCAGCAGCTTCTTTGGACAGGGAGACAATTCACCCCTCCACTTT

j_gene: TRBJ2-7
d_gene: TRBD2
v_gene: TRBV7-8
CDR3aa: CASSLGASGGGPTYEQYF
CDR3nt: TGTGCCAGCAGCTTAGGGGCTAGCGGGGGGGGGCCGACCTACGAGCAGTACTTC

j_gene: TRBJ1-4
d_gene: .
v_gene: TRBV5-1
CDR3aa: CASSRAGQPNEKLFF
CDR3nt: TGCGCCAGCAGCCGGGCGGGGCAGCCCAATGAAAAACTGTTTTTT

j_gene: TRBJ2-7
d_gene: TRBD2
v_gene: TRBV9
CDR3aa: CASSPRGSGSYEQYF
CDR3nt: TGTGCCAGCAGCCCCCGGGGTAGCGGGAGCTACGAGCAGTACTTC